This TCR beta chain was sequenced for a study of T cells in Graves' hyperthyroidism and ophthalmopathy. V lost 5 bases, J lost 2 bases, and 18 bases lay in between. This CDR3 has 16 amino acids. The germline CDR1 and CDR2 sequences are SEHNR and FQNEAQ (reference sequence). Investigators excluded patients with uncontrolled infection, other autoimmune disease, pregnancy or lactation. RNA transcripts provided the source from which TCR beta CDR3 regions were amplified. The study used the HTBI primer set for a first-round RT-PCR of the TCR CDR3. TCRdb fed the multiplex PCR reads into MiXCR, producing one record per CDR3 protein. The data contain 450,000 to 700,000 distinct CDR3 sequences, about 43% of them seen just once; the ten biggest clones take up 15% to 20%. For this clonotype: The antigen is undetermined.

Study-level results: A model using 13 V-J features told ophthalmopathy apart from stable hyperthyroidism.

The sequenced sample consisted of peripheral blood or thyroid tissue (not recorded which). This chain uses TRBV7-9 with TRBJ1-2, with a tentative D call TRBD1 (6 bases). This clonotype was obtained from an adult woman with Graves' disease, either hyperthyroidism or ophthalmopathy (not recorded which). The CDR3 sequence is CASSAMGSTGNYGYTF. CDR3 DNA: TGTGCCAGCAGCGCCATGGGGTCAACAGGGAACTATGGCTACACCTTC.